Here is one TCR beta chain with its context. Its antigen is currently unknown. Stable patients also lacked confetti depigmentation, a sign of active vitiligo. This record comes from a study of resident and recirculating memory T cells in vitiligo. Whole-study context: Epidermis came from shave biopsies of lesional and nonlesional sites, plus PBMCs. Study conclusions and caveats: Non-conserved TCRs across sites and patients suggested distinct clones per lesion.

The repertoire was sequenced with immunoSEQ multiplex PCR; TCRdb's copy has only in-frame clones and lacks some. Of tens of thousands of clones in the sample, about 91% were seen once. The CDR3 consists of 15 residues. CDR1 and CDR2 (germline): SGHRS, YFSETQ. V lost 1 base and J lost 6; bases outside the gene matches: 6. The sample consisted of blood. This TCR was recovered from a male donor with vitiligo. V is TRBV5-1 and J is TRBJ1-2; 10 positions match TRBD1. DNA for the CDR3: TGCGCCAGCAGCTTGAGGGGGGGACAGGGGAATGGCTACACCTTC. Its protein is CASSLRGGQGNGYTF.